A single sample gave rise to the 22 T cell receptor beta chains below, sequenced in a study of T cell repertoires in cytomegalovirus infection. In TCRdb, the reads were re-called with MiXCR into one record per CDR3 protein. Among about a million distinct CDR3 sequences listed, approximately 33% were seen once. Antigen specificity for these receptors is unknown. The starting material was cultured CD8+ T cells from PBMCs, obtained from culture after CMV antigen stimulation. These receptor sequences come from a human donor in good health (CMV status not recorded). Some clones in this sample may be carry-over from other donors' samples.

This clonotype was counted many times. The chain links TRBV7-2 to TRBJ1-1; possible D gene TRBD1, 6 bases. This CDR3 spans 16 amino acids. Germline V gives CDR1 SGHTA, CDR2 FQGNSA. Trimming took off 2 bases at V and 5 bases at J, with 18 bases between the two ends. CDR3 in DNA: TGTGCCAGCAGCTTACTTCCACCACAGGGACGGACTGAAGCTTTCTTT. Residues: CASSLLPPQGRTEAFF. The variable domain in full, completed from reference TRBV7-2 and TRBJ1-1, reads GAGVSQSPSNKVTEKGKDVELRCDPISGHTALYWYRQSLGQGLEFLIYFQGNSAPDKSGLPSDRFSAERTGGSVSTLTIQRTQQEDSAVYLCASSLLPPQGRTEAFFGQGTRLTVV.

In regard to this clonotype: One junction end does not reproduce the germline sequence, and a read error may be involved. This chain uses TRBV27 with TRBJ1-1, with TRBD1 matching 9 bases. Germline loops: CDR1 MNHEY, CDR2 SMNVEV (reference sequence). The CDR3 spans 13 residues. DNA for the CDR3: TGTGCCAACAGTCTTAGGACAGGGGCCCAAGCTTTCTTT. This codes for CANSLRTGAQAFF.

This clonotype was picked up a small number of times. The rearrangement uses TRBV7-6 and TRBJ2-2; TRBD2 matches at 7 bases. Per the germline V gene, CDR1 is SGHVS and CDR2 is FNYEAQ. This CDR3 has 18 residues. With V trimmed by 6 bases and J by 1 base, 14 bases remained unmatched. The CDR3: CASSPLGRGVENTGELFF. As DNA, the CDR3 is TGTGCCAGCAGTCCCCTGGGGAGGGGAGTAGAGAACACCGGGGAGCTGTTTTTT.

This clonotype was seen ten or more times. The chain joins TRBV5-6 to TRBJ1-1, with TRBD1 identical over 7 bases. The junction had 11 bases not matched to a gene; V was cut back by 3 bases and J by 3 bases. Germline V gives CDR1 SGHDT, CDR2 YYEEEE. The CDR3 consists of 16 residues. The CDR3 DNA follows: TGTGCCAGCAGCTATCCCCAGGGGGGCATGCACACTGAAGCTTTCTTT. The encoded protein is CASSYPQGGMHTEAFF.

This clonotype has more than one count but fewer than ten. The J gene is TRBJ2-1, the V gene TRBV5-8; TRBD1 is a possible D gene (5 bases). The CDR3 is made up of 13 amino acids. Germline V gene lookup returns CDR1 SGHTS and CDR2 YDEGEE. This CDR3 reads CATRTSSYNEQFF. The CDR3 DNA reads as TGTGCTACCCGGACAAGCTCCTACAATGAGCAGTTCTTC.

The chain carries TRBV6-2 or TRBV6-3 and TRBJ2-7, with 10 nucleotides matching TRBD2. In germline, CDR1 is MNHEY, CDR2 SVGEGT. Losses at the gene ends were 6 bases for V and 0 bases for J; bases not matched to a gene: 5. The CDR3 spans 15 residues. The CDR3 sequence is CASSPVAGGSYEQYV. CDR3 nucleotide sequence: TGTGCCAGCAGCCCAGTAGCGGGGGGCTCCTACGAGCAGTACGTC.

This clonotype was found many times. V gene TRBV7-9 combines with J gene TRBJ2-7; D ambiguous. V lost 3 bases and J 0 bases, leaving 9 bases between the germline ends. The CDR3 is 14 residues long. Per the germline V gene, CDR1 is SEHNR and CDR2 is FQNEAQ (reference sequence). CDR3 protein: CASSLTVLSYEQYF. The CDR3 nucleotides read TGTGCCAGCAGCTTGACTGTACTCTCCTACGAGCAGTACTTC.

The rearrangement joins TRBV14 to TRBJ1-2, with D perhaps matching TRBD1 (5 bases). Germline CDR1 reads SGHDN; CDR2 reads FVKESK. V was shortened by 1 base and J by 3 bases, with 12 bases between the two germline ends. The CDR3 consists of 15 residues. The CDR3 nucleotides are TGTGCCAGCAGCCAAGCTCCCAGGGTAGACTATGGCTACACCTTC. It yields the protein CASSQAPRVDYGYTF.

J is TRBJ2-1 and V is TRBV3-1; D is unclear. The germline V gene encodes CDR1 LGHDT and CDR2 YNNKEL (reference sequence). CDR3 length: 13 amino acids. The V end was cut by 3 bases, the J end by 5 bases, with 8 bases between. CDR3: CASSQSDHNEQFF. The CDR3 DNA reads as TGTGCCAGCAGCCAGTCGGACCACAATGAGCAGTTCTTC.

In this sample, this clonotype turned up many times. The rearrangement joins TRBV7-6 to TRBJ2-6; 8 bases are shared with TRBD1. The CDR3 spans 16 residues. V gave up 5 bases and J gave up 2 bases; unmatched junction bases: 5. Germline V gives CDR1 SGHVS, CDR2 FNYEAQ. The CDR3 loop is CASSNKQGAGANVLTF. The CDR3 DNA follows: TGTGCCAGCAGCAATAAACAGGGGGCTGGGGCCAACGTCCTGACTTTC.

V usage is TRBV4-1 and J usage is TRBJ1-6; D possibly corresponds to TRBD1 (5 bases). With 4 bases removed from V and 9 bases from J, the gap between germline ends came to 16 bases. CDR1 and CDR2 from the germline V gene are MGHRA and YSYEKL. The CDR3 is made up of 15 amino acids. In DNA, the CDR3 is TGCGCCAGCAGCCGCCCAGGGATCTCAGGTTCACCCCTCCACTTT. Its translation: CASSRPGISGSPLHF.

This clonotype was recorded a few times. The chain is built from TRBV7-2 and TRBJ1-5; D is uncertain. CDR3 size: 14 residues. Germline CDR1 is SGHTA and CDR2 is FQGNSA. V was shortened by 5 bases and J by 3 bases, with 11 bases between the two germline ends. CDR3 protein: CASSPRAVNQPQHF. The CDR3 DNA reads as TGTGCCAGCAGCCCGAGGGCGGTCAATCAGCCCCAGCATTTT.

The genes are TRBV29-1 and TRBJ1-2; TRBD1 matches at 8 bases. With 8 bases clipped from V and 8 bases from J, the junction kept 13 bases outside the gene matches. The germline V gene encodes CDR1 SQVTM and CDR2 ANQGSEA. The CDR3 extends over 13 amino acids. CDR3 in DNA: TGCAGCATGCCGCTGACAGGGGCGGGAGGCTACACCTTC. Translating gives CSMPLTGAGGYTF.

This chain uses TRBV5-4 with TRBJ2-3; D might be TRBD1 or TRBD2, each matching 5 bases. Germline loops: CDR1 SGHNT, CDR2 YYREEE (reference sequence). The CDR3 covers 17 residues. With 4 bases removed from V and 1 base from J, the gap between germline ends came to 19 bases. The CDR3 nucleotides read TGTGCCAGCAGCCCTACGGACGGGACGTCTGGCACAGATACGCAGTATTTT. Translated: CASSPTDGTSGTDTQYF.

This clonotype showed up just a few times. The chain links TRBV4-3 to TRBJ1-1, with a tentative D call TRBD1 (6 bases). V was trimmed by 4 bases and J by 0 bases, leaving 12 bases between them. This CDR3 is 15 amino acids long. CDR1 LGHNA and CDR2 YSLEER come from the germline V gene. This CDR3 reads CASSPGTNLNTEAFF. The DNA of the CDR3 is TGCGCCAGCAGCCCCGGGACAAATTTGAACACTGAAGCTTTCTTT.

This rearrangement joins TRBV19 to TRBJ2-7, with TRBD2 matching over 7 bases. The CDR3 runs to 14 residues. From germline, CDR1 is LNHDA and CDR2 SQIVND (reference sequence). Trimming removed 6 bases from V and 3 bases from J; junction bases left unmatched: 8. The CDR3 bases are TGTGCCAGTAGATCCAGCGGGGATATCTACGAGCAGTACTTC. Its translation is CASRSSGDIYEQYF.

This clonotype was counted between two and nine times. This chain uses TRBV19 with TRBJ1-1, with D maybe TRBD1 (5 bases). Germline CDR1 reads LNHDA; CDR2 reads SQIVND (reference sequence). The length of the CDR3 is 14 residues. V lost 2 bases to trimming and J lost 5 bases, with 12 bases between them. The CDR3 region is CASSIRGEWTEAFF. Here the CDR3 DNA reads TGTGCCAGTAGTATACGAGGGGAATGGACTGAAGCTTTCTTT. Full variable domain (missing parts from reference TRBV19 and TRBJ1-1): DGGITQSPKYLFRKEGQNVTLSCEQNLNHDAMYWYRQDPGQGLRLIYYSQIVNDFQKGDIAEGYSVSREKKESFPLTVTSAQKNPTAFYLCASSIRGEWTEAFFGQGTRLTVV.

For this clonotype: A read error may be the cause here, since a much bigger clone is one base away. The chain couples TRBV7-6 to TRBJ2-2, with D possibly matching TRBD2 (5 bases). Trimming pared 7 bases from V and 4 bases from J, leaving 10 bases between. Looked up from germline, CDR1 is SGHVS and CDR2 is FNYEAQ. The CDR3 is 13 amino acids. CDR3 residues: CASNIATTGELFF. The CDR3 region has the DNA TGTGCCAGCAACATAGCGACCACCGGGGAGCTGTTTTTT.

The chain links TRBV4-1 to TRBJ1-6; D gene ambiguous. V dropped 0 bases and J dropped 4 bases, with 13 bases sitting between them. The CDR3 sequence is 17 residues long. In germline, CDR1 is MGHRA, CDR2 YSYEKL. The DNA of the CDR3 is TGCGCCAGCAGCCAAGAGGGAACAGCGGAGTATAATTCACCCCTCCACTTT. This gives the protein CASSQEGTAEYNSPLHF.

There are many counts of this clonotype. The chain joins TRBV7-6 to TRBJ1-1, with 9 positions matching TRBD1. V dropped 5 bases and J dropped 1; count of bases not matched to a gene: 8. Germline lookup yields CDR1 SGHVS and CDR2 FNYEAQ. This CDR3 region has 16 residues. CDR3 DNA sequence: TGTGCCAGCAGCATCGGACAGGGGAGCCCGAACACTGAAGCTTTCTTT. Translated, it gives CASSIGQGSPNTEAFF.

V is TRBV19 and J is TRBJ2-7, with a possible D match to TRBD1 (6 bases). The CDR3 length is 14 residues. Trimming took off 5 bases at V and 3 bases at J, with 14 bases between the two ends. The germline gives CDR1 LNHDA, CDR2 SQIVND (reference sequence). CDR3 protein: CASSQTTGFYEQYF. Here the CDR3 DNA reads TGTGCCAGTAGTCAAACGACAGGTTTCTACGAGCAGTACTTC.

The J gene is TRBJ1-2, the V gene TRBV12-3 or TRBV12-4, with 9 nucleotides matching TRBD1. Trimming at V came to 6 bases and at J to 6 bases, leaving 8 bases not matched to a gene. There are 14 residues in the CDR3. CDR3 residues: CASRRTGDIDGYTF. The CDR3 coding sequence is TGTGCCAGCAGACGGACAGGGGATATTGATGGCTACACCTTC.